The rows below give T cell receptor beta chains drawn from one sample of a study of blood T cells in healthy people across ages. TCRdb re-called the 5' RACE reads with MiXCR, one entry per CDR3 protein. The sample has 1.5 million or so distinct CDR3 sequences, 42% seen once; the top ten hold approximately 7.9%. Material for sequencing was blood. Receptors were obtained from a young woman in good health. Each CDR3 is given with its conserved first and last residue. A D gene is named only where the DNA matches it firmly. The size entry is marked missing in some rows and otherwise reads once, few, many or a size class.

J gene: TRBJ2-7
V gene: TRBV10-3
clone size: few
D gene: .
CDR3 protein: CAISDGGYEQYF
CDR3 DNA: TGTGCCATCAGTGATGGCGGCTACGAGCAGTACTTC

J gene: TRBJ1-2
V gene: TRBV29-1
clone size: few
D gene: TRBD1
CDR3 protein: CSAGQGAGYGYTF
CDR3 DNA: TGCAGCGCAGGACAGGGGGCGGGCTATGGCTACACCTTC

J gene: TRBJ2-1
V gene: TRBV6-2/TRBV6-3
clone size: .
D gene: .
CDR3 protein: CTSSYSRSEQFF
CDR3 DNA: TGTACCAGCAGTTACTCGAGGAGTGAGCAGTTCTTC

J gene: TRBJ2-5
V gene: TRBV12-3/TRBV12-4
clone size: .
D gene: .
CDR3 protein: CASSFKSLNGETQYF
CDR3 DNA: TGTGCCAGCAGTTTCAAAAGTCTTAACGGAGAGACCCAGTACTTC

J gene: TRBJ1-2
V gene: TRBV6-5
clone size: once
D gene: .
CDR3 protein: CASSYSRTLIRGYTF
CDR3 DNA: TGTGCCAGCAGTTACAGCAGGACGTTGATTCGAGGCTACACCTTC

J gene: TRBJ1-2
V gene: TRBV20-1
clone size: .
D gene: .
CDR3 protein: CINGEGVYGYTF
CDR3 DNA: TGCATCAACGGCGAGGGGGTCTATGGCTACACCTTC

J gene: TRBJ2-5
V gene: TRBV7-9
clone size: once
D gene: .
CDR3 protein: CASSYTGHGYQETQYF
CDR3 DNA: TGTGCCAGCAGTTATACGGGGCATGGGTACCAAGAGACCCAGTACTTC

J gene: TRBJ1-6
V gene: TRBV14
clone size: .
D gene: .
CDR3 protein: CASSLHEANSPLHF
CDR3 DNA: TGTGCCAGCAGCCTACACGAGGCAAATTCACCCCTCCACTTT

J gene: TRBJ1-6
V gene: TRBV7-2
clone size: .
D gene: TRBD1
CDR3 protein: CASSLGQGWNSPLHF
CDR3 DNA: TGTGCCAGCAGCTTAGGACAGGGGTGGAATTCACCCCTCCACTTT

J gene: TRBJ1-2
V gene: TRBV2
clone size: .
D gene: .
CDR3 protein: CASEAGRTNYDYTF
CDR3 DNA: TGTGCCAGCGAGGCAGGGAGAACTAACTATGACTACACCTTC

J gene: TRBJ1-2
V gene: TRBV4-3
clone size: .
D gene: .
CDR3 protein: CASSQDFIRAGLGYTF
CDR3 DNA: TGCGCCAGCAGCCAAGATTTCATCCGGGCAGGGCTTGGCTACACCTTC